The text below deals with one T cell receptor (beta chain). Its antigen is as yet unknown. The data stem from a study of cytomegalovirus exposure and HLA in healthy donors. General study points: Several V segments, TRBV6-2 and TRBV6-3 among them, could not be told apart and were dropped.

PCR primers comprised 60 Vbeta and 13 Jbeta primers. TCRdb keeps only in-frame clones here, not all; method: immunoSEQ multiplex PCR. The sample consists of some 180,000 clones, 75% to 90% of them appearing once. Germline assignment: CDR1 SNHLY and CDR2 FYNNEI. With 3 bases removed from V and 0 bases from J, the gap between germline ends came to 6 bases. The CDR3 extends over 14 amino acids. This clonotype was sampled from a male donor in good health and CMV-seronegative. The rearrangement links TRBV2 to TRBJ1-5; the D gene is possibly TRBD1 (5 bases). The sample consisted of PBMCs. The CDR3 protein is CASSDRDSNQPQHF. The CDR3 DNA reads TGTGCCAGCAGTGACAGGGATAGCAATCAGCCCCAGCATTTT.